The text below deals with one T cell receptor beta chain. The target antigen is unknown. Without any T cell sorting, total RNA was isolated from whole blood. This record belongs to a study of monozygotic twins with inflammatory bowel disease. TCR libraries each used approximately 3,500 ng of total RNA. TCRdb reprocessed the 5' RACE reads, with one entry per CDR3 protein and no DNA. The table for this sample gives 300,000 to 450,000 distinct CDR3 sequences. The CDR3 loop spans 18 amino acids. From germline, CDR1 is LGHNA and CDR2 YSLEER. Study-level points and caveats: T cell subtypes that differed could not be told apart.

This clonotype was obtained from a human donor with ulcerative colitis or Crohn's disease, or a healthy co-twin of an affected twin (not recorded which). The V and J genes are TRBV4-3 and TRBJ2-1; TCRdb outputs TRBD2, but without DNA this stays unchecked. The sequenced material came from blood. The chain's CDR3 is CASSQVGLAGRSYNEQFF.